This T cell receptor beta chain originates from a study of T cells in Graves' hyperthyroidism and ophthalmopathy. In the study overall: Staff took peripheral blood when the initial diagnosis was made, before any treatment began.

Participants, patients aged 18 to 65, had newly diagnosed hyperthyroidism with a duration under 2 months. Remarks on this clonotype: Its antigen is currently unknown.

Broader study findings: A median about 7 months before onset, the model predicted ophthalmopathy.

CDR1 and CDR2 (germline): LGHDT, YNNKEL (reference sequence). This CDR3 contains 13 residues. The V gene lost 5 bases and the J gene lost 1 base, with 8 bases spanning the gap. Amplified TCR beta CDR3 regions came from RNA transcripts. First-round RT-PCR of the TCR CDR3 relied on the HTBI primer set. MiXCR was run by TCRdb on the multiplex PCR reads, yielding one entry per CDR3 protein. The sample contains about 570,000 distinct CDR3 sequences, roughly 15% of which appear only once. The TCR was taken from a woman aged 35 to 49 with Graves' hyperthyroidism. This chain joins TRBV3-1 and TRBJ1-1; maybe TRBD1 (5 bases). Sequenced sample: blood. The CDR3 DNA reads as TGTGCCAGCAGCAGGGGAACGAACACTGAAGCTTTCTTT. This codes for CASSRGTNTEAFF.